Listed below are T cell receptor beta chains from one sample, sequenced in a study of blood T cell repertoires in COVID-19. Data came from immunoSEQ multiplex PCR; TCRdb stores just in-frame clones and leaves some out. The sample yields approximately 210,000 clones, about 86% seen once. Sequenced: peripheral blood. The receptors shown here come from a woman in her 50s with acute or convalescent COVID-19. Each CDR3 is given with its conserved first and last residue. D genes are given only for firm matches. A clone size is listed for some rows: how often the clone was seen (once, few, many), or a class if it is expanded.

V gene: TRBV7-9
clone size: NA
D gene: NA
J gene: TRBJ2-1
CDR3 protein: CASSLGTYSNNEQFF

V gene: TRBV6-2/TRBV6-3
clone size: NA
D gene: NA
J gene: TRBJ2-1
CDR3 protein: CASSLLPNEQFF

V gene: TRBV7-6
clone size: NA
D gene: NA
J gene: TRBJ1-6
CDR3 protein: CASSSTGGRGSYNSPLHF

V gene: TRBV25-1
clone size: NA
D gene: TRBD2
J gene: TRBJ2-3
CDR3 protein: CASSDSRGGDTQYF

V gene: TRBV2
clone size: NA
D gene: NA
J gene: TRBJ2-7
CDR3 protein: CASSVGALSYEQYF

V gene: TRBV9
clone size: NA
D gene: NA
J gene: TRBJ2-5
CDR3 protein: CASSFRDSETQYF

V gene: TRBV4-2
clone size: NA
D gene: NA
J gene: TRBJ1-2
CDR3 protein: CASSQGLGQTNYGYTF

V gene: TRBV11-2
clone size: many
D gene: TRBD1
J gene: TRBJ2-3
CDR3 protein: CASSWGQGIPDTQYF

V gene: TRBV11-3
clone size: NA
D gene: TRBD2
J gene: TRBJ2-2
CDR3 protein: CASSLERGGRTWELFF

V gene: TRBV29-1
clone size: NA
D gene: TRBD1
J gene: TRBJ2-7
CDR3 protein: CSVEGQGTYEQYF

V gene: TRBV27
clone size: NA
D gene: TRBD1
J gene: TRBJ2-2
CDR3 protein: CASSPSTGGNTGELFF

V gene: TRBV11-3
clone size: NA
D gene: NA
J gene: TRBJ1-3
CDR3 protein: CASSLDGQGTGSGNTIYF

V gene: TRBV6-6
clone size: NA
D gene: TRBD1
J gene: TRBJ1-4
CDR3 protein: CASSPGTGLVKTNEKLFF

V gene: TRBV28
clone size: NA
D gene: NA
J gene: TRBJ1-1
CDR3 protein: CASSLPGQKAFF

V gene: TRBV6-6
clone size: NA
D gene: NA
J gene: TRBJ2-7
CDR3 protein: CASSYKGLEAYEQYF

V gene: TRBV7-2
clone size: NA
D gene: NA
J gene: TRBJ1-6
CDR3 protein: CASSLSRGENSPLHF

V gene: TRBV28
clone size: NA
D gene: NA
J gene: TRBJ2-7
CDR3 protein: CASSLQGSSYEQYF

V gene: TRBV5-4
clone size: NA
D gene: TRBD2
J gene: TRBJ2-1
CDR3 protein: CASASSGRAFNEQFF

V gene: TRBV28
clone size: few
D gene: NA
J gene: TRBJ1-1
CDR3 protein: CASSLPSRVRAFF

V gene: TRBV10-3
clone size: NA
D gene: TRBD1
J gene: TRBJ1-1
CDR3 protein: CAISVDTGGTEAFF

V gene: TRBV19
clone size: NA
D gene: NA
J gene: TRBJ1-5
CDR3 protein: CASSLAAAERPQHF

V gene: TRBV19
clone size: NA
D gene: NA
J gene: TRBJ1-5
CDR3 protein: CASSIGPQGTQHF

V gene: TRBV6-5
clone size: few
D gene: TRBD1
J gene: TRBJ1-1
CDR3 protein: CASSFGQGAGRTEAFF

V gene: TRBV5-1
clone size: few
D gene: NA
J gene: TRBJ1-3
CDR3 protein: CASAPAGVSGNTIYF

V gene: TRBV3-1/TRBV3-2
clone size: once
D gene: TRBD2
J gene: TRBJ2-1
CDR3 protein: CASRRGSHSSYNEQFF

V gene: TRBV29-1
clone size: NA
D gene: TRBD2
J gene: TRBJ2-1
CDR3 protein: CSGILAGGLLHYNEQFF

V gene: TRBV4-2
clone size: NA
D gene: TRBD1
J gene: TRBJ1-5
CDR3 protein: CASSPRTGGNQPQHF

V gene: TRBV2
clone size: NA
D gene: TRBD2
J gene: TRBJ2-3
CDR3 protein: CASTEKRDTQYF

V gene: TRBV19
clone size: NA
D gene: NA
J gene: TRBJ2-4
CDR3 protein: CASSILSVGKNIQYF

V gene: TRBV5-1
clone size: few
D gene: TRBD1
J gene: TRBJ1-2
CDR3 protein: CASSLATGGALEGYTF

V gene: TRBV7-2
clone size: NA
D gene: NA
J gene: TRBJ2-5
CDR3 protein: CASSLTGWETQYF

V gene: TRBV15
clone size: NA
D gene: TRBD2
J gene: TRBJ2-2
CDR3 protein: CATSSGLVRAGELFF

V gene: TRBV27
clone size: NA
D gene: NA
J gene: TRBJ2-1
CDR3 protein: CASSLGTYNEQFF

V gene: TRBV6-5
clone size: NA
D gene: NA
J gene: TRBJ2-5
CDR3 protein: CASSYRGQETQYF

V gene: TRBV27
clone size: NA
D gene: TRBD2
J gene: TRBJ2-7
CDR3 protein: CASSRGLAGSYEQYF